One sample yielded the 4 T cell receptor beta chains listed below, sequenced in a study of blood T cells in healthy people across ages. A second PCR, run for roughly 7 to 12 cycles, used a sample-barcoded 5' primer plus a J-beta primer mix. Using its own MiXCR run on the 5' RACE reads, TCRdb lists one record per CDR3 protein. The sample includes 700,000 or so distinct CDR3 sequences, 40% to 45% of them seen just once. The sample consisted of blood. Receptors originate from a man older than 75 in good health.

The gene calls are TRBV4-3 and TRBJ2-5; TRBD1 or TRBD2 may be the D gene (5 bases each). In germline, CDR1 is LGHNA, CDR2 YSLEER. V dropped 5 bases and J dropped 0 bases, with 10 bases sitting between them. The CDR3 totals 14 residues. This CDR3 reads CASSGMGDQETQYF. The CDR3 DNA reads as TGCGCCAGCAGCGGTATGGGGGACCAAGAGACCCAGTACTTC.

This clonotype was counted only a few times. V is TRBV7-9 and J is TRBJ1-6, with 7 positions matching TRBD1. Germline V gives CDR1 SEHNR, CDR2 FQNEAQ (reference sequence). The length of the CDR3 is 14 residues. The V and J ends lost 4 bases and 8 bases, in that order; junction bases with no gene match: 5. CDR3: CASSSETGHSPLHF. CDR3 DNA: TGTGCCAGCAGCTCGGAGACAGGGCATTCACCCCTCCACTTT.

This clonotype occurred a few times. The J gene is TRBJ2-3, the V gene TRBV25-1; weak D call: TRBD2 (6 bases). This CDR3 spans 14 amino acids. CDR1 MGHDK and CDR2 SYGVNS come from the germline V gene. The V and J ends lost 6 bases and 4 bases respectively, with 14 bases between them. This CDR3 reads CASRLSGLADTQYF. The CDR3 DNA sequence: TGTGCCAGCAGGCTCTCGGGACTCGCAGATACGCAGTATTTT.

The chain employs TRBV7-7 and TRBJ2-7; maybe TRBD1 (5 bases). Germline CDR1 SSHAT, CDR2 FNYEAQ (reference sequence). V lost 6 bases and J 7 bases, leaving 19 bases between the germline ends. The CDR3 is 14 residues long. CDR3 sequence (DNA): TGTGCCAGCAGTCCCCCCAACAGGCTGAATGAGCAGTACTTC. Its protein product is CASSPPNRLNEQYF. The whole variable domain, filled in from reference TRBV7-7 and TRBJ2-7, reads GAGVSQSPRYKVTKRGQDVTLRCDPISSHATLYWYQQALGQGPEFLTYFNYEAQPDKSGLPSDRFSAERPEGSISTLTIQRTEQRDSAMYRCASSPPNRLNEQYFGPGTRLTVT.